The 24 T cell receptor beta chains reported below all come from one sample, sequenced in a study of T-cell reconstitution after alpha-beta-depleted transplantation in children. TCRbeta library preparation incorporated unique molecular identifiers. A single record per CDR3 protein comes from TCRdb applying MiXCR to the PCR reads. The data hold roughly 500,000 distinct CDR3 sequences, with approximately 20% observed a single time. The sequencing used PBMCs from the stem cell graft donor, collected from the stem cell graft. All receptors derive from a human donor who donated a stem cell graft to a child with acute lymphoblastic leukemia.

The chain links TRBV20-1 to TRBJ1-1; 9 bases agree with TRBD1. V lost 6 bases and J lost 11; bases outside the gene matches: 10. CDR1 and CDR2 (germline): DFQATT, SNEGSKA (reference sequence). The CDR3 has 12 residues. Here the CDR3 reads CSASDGTGHAFF. The CDR3 DNA reads as TGCAGTGCCTCAGACGGGACAGGGCACGCTTTCTTT.

This clonotype was seen a handful of times. J is TRBJ2-5 and V is TRBV7-9, with TRBD1 matching 9 bases. Germline CDR1 and CDR2: SEHNR and FQNEAQ (reference sequence). The CDR3 extends over 15 amino acids. Germline trimming cut 5 bases from V and 3 bases from J; bases unmatched to any gene: 7. CDR3 loop: CASSAQDRGKETQYF. The CDR3 DNA reads as TGTGCCAGCAGCGCCCAGGACAGGGGAAAAGAGACCCAGTACTTC.

This clonotype was recorded a few times. The chain uses TRBV14 and TRBJ2-2, with unresolved D. V was cut by 3 bases and J by 4 bases, with 9 bases left in between. Germline CDR1 SGHDN, CDR2 FVKESK. CDR3 length equals 14 residues. CDR3: CASSHSPSTGELFF. The CDR3 DNA sequence: TGTGCCAGCAGCCACAGTCCCAGCACCGGGGAGCTGTTTTTT.

This clonotype was recorded only once. One end of the junction fails to match germline, which may point to a read error. The chain couples TRBV6-5 to TRBJ2-4; either TRBD1 or TRBD2 may supply D (6 bases each). CDR1 is MNHEY and CDR2 is SVGAGI in the germline V gene. This CDR3 contains 17 residues. CDR3 coding DNA: TGTGCCAGCAGTTTAAACGGGGGCTCGTTGACCAAAAACAGTCAGTACTTC. Protein product: CASSLNGGSLTKNSQYF.

This sequence joins TRBV20-1 and TRBJ2-7; 10 bases are a match to TRBD1. Germline values: CDR1 DFQATT, CDR2 SNEGSKA (reference sequence). CDR3 length: 14 amino acids. V trimming: 4 bases; J trimming: 2 bases; junction bases outside the gene matches: 5. The CDR3 DNA is TGCAGTGCTACTTGGGACAGGGGAACCTACGAGCAGTACTTC. Protein product: CSATWDRGTYEQYF.

The chain joins TRBV7-9 to TRBJ2-7; 8 bases map to TRBD2. Germline CDR1 and CDR2: SEHNR and FQNEAQ (reference sequence). CDR3 size: 14 residues. V trimming: 3 bases; J trimming: 5 bases; junction bases outside the gene matches: 6. The CDR3, as DNA: TGTGCCAGCAGCTTCGGGACTAGAGTAGACGAGCAGTACTTC. Translated, it gives CASSFGTRVDEQYF.

This sequence joins TRBV6-2 or TRBV6-3 and TRBJ2-5; no clear D. The CDR3 is 15 amino acids. The V and J ends lost 5 bases and 7 bases respectively, with 20 bases between them. Germline CDR1 is MNHEY and CDR2 is SVGEGT. The CDR3 loop reads CASSLNSLLAGTQYF. The CDR3 nucleotides read TGTGCCAGCAGTCTTAACAGCCTCCTCGCTGGGACCCAGTACTTC.

This clonotype has more than one count but fewer than ten. The V call is TRBV19, the J call TRBJ2-3; 8 bases are a match to TRBD2. This CDR3 region has 15 residues. V lost 2 bases, J lost 3 bases, and 4 bases stayed unmatched. CDR1 LNHDA and CDR2 SQIVND come from the germline V gene (reference sequence). The CDR3 sequence is CASSINQRETDTQYF. For the CDR3, the DNA is TGTGCCAGTAGTATAAACCAGCGGGAGACAGATACGCAGTATTTT.

This clonotype was recorded a few times. V is TRBV11-1 and J is TRBJ2-3; D uncertain. The CDR3 has 19 amino acids. Germline V gives CDR1 SGHAT, CDR2 FQDESV (reference sequence). V lost 4 bases and J lost 0, with 23 bases in between. This CDR3 reads CASSYAVSLSRRSTDTQYF. The CDR3 nucleotides read TGTGCCAGCAGCTACGCCGTTAGCCTAAGTCGGAGAAGCACAGATACGCAGTATTTT.

This clonotype was recorded a few times. V gene TRBV27 combines with J gene TRBJ2-3; D is unresolved. Trimming cost V 3 bases and J 4 bases, with 8 bases left between them. The germline gives CDR1 MNHEY, CDR2 SMNVEV (reference sequence). CDR3 length: 13 residues. CDR3: CASSFSRPDTQYF. CDR3 nucleotide sequence: TGTGCCAGCAGTTTTTCTCGTCCAGATACGCAGTATTTT.

This clonotype was seen a handful of times. This sequence joins TRBV12-3 or TRBV12-4 and TRBJ1-5; no reliable D call. V shed 2 bases and J shed 7 bases, with 12 bases lying between them. This CDR3 is 14 amino acids long. The CDR3 DNA is TGTGCCAGCAGTTTAAGCGAGGGAAAGCAGCCCCAGCATTTT. The encoded protein is CASSLSEGKQPQHF.

This clonotype occurred a few times. The chain uses TRBV20-1 and TRBJ2-1; D possibly corresponds to TRBD2 (5 bases). CDR1 is DFQATT, CDR2 SNEGSKA, per germline (reference sequence). The CDR3 loop spans 16 amino acids. V was pared by 6 bases and J by 0 bases, with 18 bases between. For the CDR3, the DNA is TGCAGTGCGAGTGCAGGCGGACTCTTCTCCTACAATGAGCAGTTCTTC. Translated: CSASAGGLFSYNEQFF.

This clonotype appeared many times. This rearrangement joins TRBV5-5 to TRBJ2-1, with TRBD2 identical over 11 bases. The CDR3 runs 15 residues. V shed 2 bases, J shed 7 bases, and the junction held 5 bases outside the gene matches. Germline CDR1 and CDR2: SGHKS and YYEKEE (reference sequence). The CDR3 reads CASSFSSSGRNEQFF. Written as DNA, the CDR3 is TGTGCCAGCAGCTTCTCGTCTAGCGGGAGGAATGAGCAGTTCTTC.

The V gene is TRBV3-1, the J gene TRBJ1-2; D might be TRBD1 (5 bases). Trimming took 4 bases from V and 7 from J, leaving 13 bases between them. Germline CDR1 reads LGHDT; CDR2 reads YNNKEL (reference sequence). CDR3 length: 13 amino acids. The CDR3 reads CASSLQEWSGYTF. For the CDR3, the DNA is TGTGCCAGCAGCCTACAGGAATGGAGTGGCTACACCTTC. Based on the CDR3 plus reference TRBV3-1 and TRBJ1-2, the full variable domain is DTAVSQTPKYLVTQMGNDKSIKCEQNLGHDTMYWYKQDSKKFLKIMFSYNNKELIINETVPNRFSPKSPDKAHLNLHINSLELGDSAVYFCASSLQEWSGYTFGSGTRLTVV.

This clonotype was seen a handful of times. The genes are TRBV5-1 and TRBJ1-2; 10 bases fit TRBD1. The CDR3 spans 16 residues. Germline loops: CDR1 SGHRS, CDR2 YFSETQ. The V gene end was trimmed by 3 bases and the J gene end by 6 bases; junction bases not matched to a gene: 11. The DNA for the CDR3 is TGCGCCAGCAGCTCCGTACCGGGACAGGGGAATAATGGCTACACCTTC. It is translated as CASSSVPGQGNNGYTF.

The V and J genes are TRBV20-1 and TRBJ2-7, with D hard to call. The length of the CDR3 is 14 residues. In germline, CDR1 is DFQATT, CDR2 SNEGSKA (reference sequence). V gave up 0 bases and J gave up 2 bases, with 11 bases separating them. The CDR3 region is CSAREVGLTYEQYF. CDR3 nucleotide sequence: TGCAGTGCTAGAGAGGTGGGCCTCACCTACGAGCAGTACTTC.

This chain uses TRBV21-1 with TRBJ1-1. TRBV21-1 is given as a pseudogene. CDR3 length equals 16 residues. The CDR3 loop is CASSKAHRAPNTEAFF. The CDR3 DNA reads TGTGCCAGCAGCAAAGCACACAGGGCCCCTAACACTGAAGCTTTCTTT.

This clonotype occurred once. J is TRBJ2-7 and V is TRBV20-1; unclear D gene. V lost 6 bases and J lost 0, with 21 bases in between. The germline V gene encodes CDR1 DFQATT and CDR2 SNEGSKA (reference sequence). The CDR3 runs to 16 residues. CDR3 residues: CSAWADGPSSSYEQYF. The CDR3 DNA reads as TGCAGTGCGTGGGCGGATGGCCCGTCGAGCTCCTACGAGCAGTACTTC.

The chain links TRBV12-3 or TRBV12-4 to TRBJ2-1, with a tentative D call TRBD1 (6 bases). V gave up 6 bases and J gave up 8 bases, with 17 bases separating them. This CDR3 region has 14 residues. This CDR3 reads CASRTLPPGDEQFF. The DNA for the CDR3 is TGTGCCAGCAGGACCCTCCCTCCAGGGGATGAGCAGTTCTTC.

This clonotype came up a few times. V gene TRBV20-1 combines with J gene TRBJ1-1, with no clear D. This CDR3 comprises 18 residues. Germline V CDR1 and CDR2: DFQATT, SNEGSKA (reference sequence). Trimming stripped 0 bases from V and 0 bases from J, with 20 bases between. The CDR3 reads CSARDKHSGRLMNTEAFF. The CDR3 nucleotides are TGCAGTGCTAGAGATAAACACTCCGGACGATTAATGAACACTGAAGCTTTCTTT.

The chain couples TRBV5-1 to TRBJ2-3, with D perhaps matching TRBD2 (5 bases). V gave up 5 bases and J gave up 0 bases, with 13 bases separating them. The CDR3 is made up of 15 amino acids. Germline-derived CDR1 and CDR2 are SGHRS and YFSETQ. The CDR3 protein is CASRPNSASTDTQYF. The CDR3 DNA reads as TGCGCCAGCAGGCCCAATAGCGCTAGCACAGATACGCAGTATTTT.

CDR3 DNA: TGCGCCAGCAGCTTGGAAGGGGGGATTAGCACAGATACGCAGTATTTT. It yields the protein CASSLEGGISTDTQYF. The chain employs TRBV5-1 and TRBJ2-3; tentatively, D is TRBD1 or TRBD2 (6 bases each). Looked up from germline, CDR1 is SGHRS and CDR2 is YFSETQ. CDR3 size: 16 residues. Trimming took off 0 bases at V and 0 bases at J, with 11 bases between the two ends.

This clonotype came up a few times. The chain is built from TRBV27 and TRBJ2-1; D is undetermined. The CDR3 runs 16 residues. Germline assignment: CDR1 MNHEY and CDR2 SMNVEV (reference sequence). Trimming removed 3 bases from V and 0 bases from J, with 12 bases in between. CDR3 region: CASSFGHLSSYNEQFF. CDR3 nucleotide sequence: TGTGCCAGCAGTTTCGGGCATCTATCCTCCTACAATGAGCAGTTCTTC.

This clonotype was detected only a few times. The chain employs TRBV7-9 and TRBJ2-7; D unclear. The CDR3 loop spans 12 amino acids. Germline CDR1 SEHNR, CDR2 FQNEAQ (reference sequence). Trimming removed 3 bases at V and 6 bases at J, with 9 bases between. The CDR3 DNA reads TGTGCCAGCAGCTTTTCCGATGTCGAGCAGTACTTC. Protein sequence: CASSFSDVEQYF. Using reference TRBV7-9 and TRBJ2-7 for the parts outside the CDR3, the full variable domain is DTGVSQNPRHKITKRGQNVTFRCDPISEHNRLYWYRQTLGQGPEFLTYFQNEAQLEKSRLLSDRFSAERPKGSFSTLEIQRTEQGDSAMYLCASSFSDVEQYFGPGTRLTVT.